The source of this TCR beta chain is a study of CD8 T cells in ankylosing spondylitis. Study-level results: Roughly 8 highly homologous variants made up a TCR beta motif, and this motif appeared characteristic of ankylosing spondylitis blood. Relatively scarce in peripheral blood, disease-linked clones were CD8+.

The germline V and J ends were trimmed by 5 bases and 5 bases, with 16 bases remaining between them. The CDR3 covers 14 residues. The V gene's germline CDR1 is SGHRS and CDR2 YFSETQ. This clonotype occurred a few times. Its antigen is not known. One entry per CDR3 protein results from TCRdb running MiXCR on the 5' RACE reads. Of 100,000 or so distinct CDR3 sequences in the sample, about 8.3% were seen once. The TCR sequence derives from a male donor with ankylosing spondylitis. Material: blood, either unsorted or a sorted T cell fraction (not recorded which). The chain joins TRBV5-1 to TRBJ2-5; D gene unclear. The DNA of the CDR3 is TGCGCCAGCAGTTTGTCCGGGCTCTGGGAGACCCAGTACTTC. Translating it yields CASSLSGLWETQYF.